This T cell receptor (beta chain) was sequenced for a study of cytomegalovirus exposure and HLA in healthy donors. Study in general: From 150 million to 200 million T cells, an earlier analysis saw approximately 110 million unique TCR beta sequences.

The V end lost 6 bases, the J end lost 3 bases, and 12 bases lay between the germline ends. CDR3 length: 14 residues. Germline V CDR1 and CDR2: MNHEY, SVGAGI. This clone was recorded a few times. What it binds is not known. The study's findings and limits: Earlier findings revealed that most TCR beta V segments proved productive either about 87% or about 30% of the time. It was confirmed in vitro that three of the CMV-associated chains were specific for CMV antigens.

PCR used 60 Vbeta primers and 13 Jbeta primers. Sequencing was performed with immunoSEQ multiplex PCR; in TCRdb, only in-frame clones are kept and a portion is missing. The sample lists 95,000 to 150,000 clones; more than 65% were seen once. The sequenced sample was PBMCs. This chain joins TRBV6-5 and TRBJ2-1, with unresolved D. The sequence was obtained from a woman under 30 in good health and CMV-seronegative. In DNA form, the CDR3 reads TGTGCCAGCAGGCTGCAGGTAGGCTACAATGAGCAGTTCTTC. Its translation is CASRLQVGYNEQFF.